A selection of T cell receptor beta chains follows, all from one sample in a study of PD-1 blockade in classical Hodgkin lymphoma. TCRdb's copy holds only in-frame clones and misses some; the assay was immunoSEQ multiplex PCR. The sample has about 24,000 clones, 80% to 90% seen once; the top ten hold about 6.3%. The material sequenced was peripheral blood mononuclear cells (PBMCs), taken before the fourth cycle of nivolumab. These receptors came from a human donor with classical Hodgkin lymphoma. Both conserved end residues are part of each CDR3. D genes are given only for firm matches. Some rows have no size entry. The others give once, few or many, or a class for an expanded clone.

v_call	j_call	clone_size	d_call	cdr3_aa	cdr3_nt
TRBV5-4	TRBJ1-5	-	-	CASSLGGGHQPQHF	TGTGCCAGCAGCTTGGGAGGGGGTCATCAGCCCCAGCATTTT
TRBV9	TRBJ2-6	-	TRBD2	CASSVLAGLSGANVLTF	TGTGCCAGCAGCGTCCTAGCGGGACTCTCTGGGGCCAACGTCCTGACTTTC
TRBV4-3	TRBJ1-5	-	-	CASSQSRARNQPQHF	TGCGCCAGCAGCCAGTCCAGGGCGCGCAATCAGCCCCAGCATTTT
TRBV30	TRBJ1-1	-	-	CAWIRKGGWAFF	TGTGCCTGGATACGGAAGGGCGGGTGGGCTTTCTTT
TRBV7-9	TRBJ2-5	-	-	CASSLELGVETQYF	TGTGCCAGCAGCTTAGAACTAGGTGTAGAGACCCAGTACTTC
TRBV7-8	TRBJ2-7	-	-	CASSHGRAGERYEQYF	TGTGCCAGCAGCCACGGGCGGGCAGGGGAAAGGTACGAGCAGTACTTC
TRBV30	TRBJ2-2	-	-	CAWRAGFTGELFF	TGTGCCTGGAGGGCAGGGTTTACCGGGGAGCTGTTTTTT
TRBV6-1	TRBJ1-1	-	-	CASSPGHLNTEAFF	TGTGCCAGCAGCCCGGGACACCTGAACACTGAAGCTTTCTTT
TRBV7-9	TRBJ1-6	once	-	CASSRGSSYNSPLHF	TGTGCCAGCAGCCGGGGGAGCTCCTATAATTCACCCCTCCACTTT
TRBV6-5	TRBJ1-1	once	-	CASRSSRGSTEAFF	TGTGCCAGCAGGTCCTCTAGGGGAAGCACTGAAGCTTTCTTT
TRBV6-6	TRBJ1-1	few	-	CASMVGNTEAFF	TGTGCCAGCATGGTAGGGAACACTGAAGCTTTCTTT
TRBV5-5	TRBJ1-1	-	TRBD1	CASSEGQRNTEAFF	TGTGCCAGCAGCGAGGGACAGAGGAACACTGAAGCTTTCTTT
TRBV29-1	TRBJ1-3	-	-	CSVTGPGNTIYF	TGCAGCGTCACAGGTCCTGGAAACACCATATATTTT
TRBV7-9	TRBJ2-7	-	-	CASSFTGTPPEEQYF	TGTGCCAGCAGCTTCACCGGGACACCGCCCGAAGAGCAGTACTTC
TRBV5-1	TRBJ2-1	-	-	CASSLESGSYNEQFF	TGCGCCAGCAGCTTGGAGAGCGGCTCCTACAATGAGCAGTTCTTC
TRBV9	TRBJ2-1	-	TRBD2	CASSAGLAGTYNEQFF	TGTGCCAGCAGCGCCGGACTAGCGGGTACCTACAATGAGCAGTTCTTC
TRBV19	TRBJ1-5	-	-	CASRYRMGGAGRGSGNQPQHF	TGTGCCAGTAGGTATAGGATGGGTGGGGCAGGTCGAGGGAGTGGCAATCAGCCCCAGCATTTT
TRBV28	TRBJ1-1	-	-	CATEGGITEAFF	TGTGCCACCGAGGGGGGAATCACTGAAGCTTTCTTT
TRBV5-6	TRBJ2-7	-	-	CASSLKRTAYEQYF	TGTGCCAGCAGCTTGAAAAGGACAGCCTACGAGCAGTACTTC
TRBV6-1	TRBJ2-7	-	TRBD1	CASRGQGASYEQYF	TGTGCCAGCAGGGGACAGGGGGCGTCCTACGAGCAGTACTTC
TRBV7-9	TRBJ1-1	-	-	CASSLRGTEAFF	TGTGCCAGCAGCTTAAGGGGGACTGAAGCTTTCTTT
TRBV6-1	TRBJ2-7	-	TRBD1	CASSDRGLYEQYF	TGTGCCAGCAGTGACAGGGGGCTCTACGAGCAGTACTTC
TRBV5-1	TRBJ2-2	-	-	CASSLAGHGWTGELFF	TGCGCCAGCAGCTTGGCCGGACATGGATGGACCGGGGAGCTGTTTTTT
TRBV30	TRBJ2-1	-	TRBD1	CAWIWRDRVNNEQFF	TGTGCCTGGATATGGCGGGACAGGGTTAACAATGAGCAGTTCTTC
TRBV4-1	TRBJ2-3	-	-	CASSLSGSGYSTDTQYF	TGCGCCAGCAGCCTTTCGGGCAGCGGGTATAGCACAGATACGCAGTATTTT
TRBV5-5	TRBJ1-1	-	-	CASSLGLTEAFF	TGTGCCAGCAGCTTAGGACTGACTGAAGCTTTCTTT
TRBV6-6	TRBJ2-1	-	TRBD2	CATLPGLAAYNEQFF	TGTGCCACCTTGCCGGGACTAGCGGCCTACAATGAGCAGTTCTTC
TRBV7-9	TRBJ2-1	once	TRBD1	CASSSTGGSEQFF	TGTGCCAGCAGTTCTACAGGGGGGAGTGAGCAGTTCTTC
TRBV28	TRBJ2-7	-	-	CASRRTVSYEQYF	TGTGCCAGCAGAAGGACAGTCTCCTACGAGCAGTACTTC
TRBV28	TRBJ1-2	-	-	CASSGTGTQIYGYTF	TGTGCCAGCAGCGGCACCGGGACACAAATCTATGGCTACACCTTC
TRBV7-3	TRBJ1-6	-	-	CASSLFPTSSRDTNSPLHF	TGTGCCAGCAGCTTATTTCCAACATCGTCCCGGGACACTAATTCACCCCTCCACTTT
TRBV12-5	TRBJ2-5	-	TRBD2	CASAHLAGVEETQYF	TGTGCTAGTGCCCACCTAGCGGGGGTGGAAGAGACCCAGTACTTC
TRBV2	TRBJ2-1	-	TRBD2	CASSVAGGAYNEQFF	TGTGCCAGCAGTGTGGCGGGAGGGGCCTACAATGAGCAGTTCTTC
TRBV5-5	TRBJ1-1	-	TRBD1	CASSSGQGIAEAFF	TGTGCCAGCAGCTCGGGACAGGGAATAGCTGAAGCTTTCTTT
TRBV27	TRBJ2-7	-	-	CASSFTGLDEQYF	TGTGCCAGCAGTTTCACAGGGTTGGACGAGCAGTACTTC
TRBV5-6	TRBJ2-6	-	-	CASSLTVLSGANVLTF	TGTGCCAGCAGTCTAACTGTACTCTCTGGGGCCAACGTCCTGACTTTC
TRBV19	TRBJ1-1	once	-	CASSLLTASLTNTEAFF	TGTGCCAGTAGCCTCCTCACGGCTTCACTGACGAACACTGAAGCTTTCTTT
TRBV7-8	TRBJ2-1	-	-	CASSPLRQSPYNEQFF	TGTGCCAGCAGCCCACTCAGACAGAGCCCCTACAATGAGCAGTTCTTC
TRBV7-9	TRBJ2-7	-	-	CASSSTRDPLFREQYF	TGTGCCAGCAGTTCCACAAGGGACCCCCTTTTCCGCGAGCAGTACTTC
TRBV10-3	TRBJ1-3	once	-	CAIRVVGRSGNTIYF	TGTGCCATCAGGGTCGTAGGCCGCTCTGGAAACACCATATATTTT